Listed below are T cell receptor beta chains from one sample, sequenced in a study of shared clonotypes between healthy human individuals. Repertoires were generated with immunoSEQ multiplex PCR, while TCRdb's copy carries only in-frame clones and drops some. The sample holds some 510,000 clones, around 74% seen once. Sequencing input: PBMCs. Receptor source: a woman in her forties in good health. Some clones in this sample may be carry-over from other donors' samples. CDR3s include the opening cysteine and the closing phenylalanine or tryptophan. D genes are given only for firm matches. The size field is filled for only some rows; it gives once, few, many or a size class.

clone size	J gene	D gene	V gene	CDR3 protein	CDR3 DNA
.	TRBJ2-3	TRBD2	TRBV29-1	CSVEIDGRGGTQYF	TGCAGCGTTGAAATTGACGGGAGGGGGGGTACGCAGTATTTT
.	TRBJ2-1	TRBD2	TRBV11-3	CASSLLAGAYNEQFF	TGTGCCAGCAGCTTATTAGCGGGGGCCTACAATGAGCAGTTCTTC
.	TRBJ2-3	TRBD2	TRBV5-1	CASSLDASGPTDTQYF	TGCGCCAGCAGCTTGGATGCTAGCGGCCCCACAGATACGCAGTATTTT
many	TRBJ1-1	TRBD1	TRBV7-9	CASSPTGTGSSFF	TGTGCCAGCAGCCCAACCGGGACAGGGAGTTCTTTCTTT
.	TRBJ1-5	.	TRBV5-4	CASSLDGQPNQPQHF	TGTGCCAGCAGCTTGGACGGACAGCCCAATCAGCCCCAGCATTTT
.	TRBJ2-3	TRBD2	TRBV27	CASTPRIAGVDTQYF	TGTGCCAGCACCCCCCGAATAGCGGGAGTGGATACGCAGTATTTT
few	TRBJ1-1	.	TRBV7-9	CASSLGQGNTEAFF	TGTGCCAGCAGCTTGGGGCAGGGGAACACTGAAGCTTTCTTT
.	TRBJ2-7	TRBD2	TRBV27	CASSLWEGLNEQYF	TGTGCCAGCAGTTTATGGGAGGGCCTCAACGAGCAGTACTTC
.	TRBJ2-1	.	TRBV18	CASSSRDPPYNEQFF	TGTGCCAGCTCATCCAGGGACCCCCCCTACAATGAGCAGTTCTTC
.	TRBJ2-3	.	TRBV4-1	CASSQAANDRDTQYF	TGCGCCAGCAGCCAAGCGGCCAATGATCGAGATACGCAGTATTTT
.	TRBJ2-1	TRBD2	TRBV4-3	CASSQDWGLDYNEQFF	TGCGCCAGCAGCCAAGATTGGGGACTAGATTACAATGAGCAGTTCTTC
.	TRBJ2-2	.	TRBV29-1	CSVATIAAGELFF	TGCAGCGTTGCGACGATCGCGGCCGGGGAGCTGTTTTTT
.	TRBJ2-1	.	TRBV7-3	CASSLEGDSYNEQFF	TGTGCCAGCAGCTTAGAGGGAGACTCCTACAATGAGCAGTTCTTC
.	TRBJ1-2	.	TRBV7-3	CASSPQRGNGYTF	TGTGCCAGCAGTCCCCAGCGGGGGAACGGCTACACCTTC
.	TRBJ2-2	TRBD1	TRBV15	CATSRGPDRPSGELFF	TGTGCCACCAGCAGAGGGCCGGACAGGCCCTCCGGGGAGCTGTTTTTT
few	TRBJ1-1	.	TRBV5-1	CASSPEPEGMNTEAFF	TGCGCCAGCAGCCCCGAACCGGAGGGAATGAACACTGAAGCTTTCTTT
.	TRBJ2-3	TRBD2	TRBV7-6	CASSLATGEGSDTQYF	TGTGCCAGCAGCTTAGCGACGGGGGAGGGGTCAGATACGCAGTATTTT
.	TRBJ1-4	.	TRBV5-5	CASSFLPGEDEKLFF	TGTGCCAGCAGCTTTTTGCCAGGGGAGGATGAAAAACTGTTTTTT
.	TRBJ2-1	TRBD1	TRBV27	CASSSGTGGLNEQFF	TGTGCCAGCAGCTCCGGGACAGGGGGCTTAAATGAGCAGTTCTTC
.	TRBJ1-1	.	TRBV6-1	CASRNDRNTEAFF	TGTGCCAGCAGGAACGACAGGAACACTGAAGCTTTCTTT
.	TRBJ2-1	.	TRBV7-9	CASSSSPGLHNEQFF	TGTGCCAGCAGCTCATCGCCGGGCCTCCACAATGAGCAGTTCTTC
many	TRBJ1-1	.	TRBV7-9	CASSVGANTEAFF	TGTGCCAGCAGCGTGGGGGCGAACACTGAAGCTTTCTTT
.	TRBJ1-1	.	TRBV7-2	CASRAGGSNTEAFF	TGTGCCAGCAGGGCCGGGGGATCGAACACTGAAGCTTTCTTT
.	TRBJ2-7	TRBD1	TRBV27	CASSFGTGMVQYF	TGTGCCAGCAGTTTCGGGACAGGGATGGTGCAGTACTTC
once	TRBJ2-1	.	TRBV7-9	CASSLWASGPEGGNEQFF	TGTGCCAGCAGCTTATGGGCTAGCGGCCCAGAGGGGGGCAATGAGCAGTTCTTC
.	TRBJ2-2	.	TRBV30	CAWRGTGELFF	TGTGCCTGGCGCGGAACCGGGGAGCTGTTTTTT
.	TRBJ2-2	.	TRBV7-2	CASSSTRSGELFF	TGTGCCAGCAGCTCGACCAGGTCCGGGGAGCTGTTTTTT
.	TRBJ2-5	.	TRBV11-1	CASSVAGETQYF	TGTGCCAGCAGCGTTGCTGGCGAGACCCAGTACTTC
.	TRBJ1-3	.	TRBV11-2	CASSLVGVSGNTIYF	TGTGCCAGCAGCTTAGTGGGGGTTTCTGGAAACACCATATATTTT
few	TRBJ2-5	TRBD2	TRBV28	CASSFVRASGTSQETQYF	TGTGCCAGCAGTTTTGTCCGGGCTAGCGGGACAAGCCAAGAGACCCAGTACTTC
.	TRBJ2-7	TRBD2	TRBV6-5	CASSYSAGVSYEQYF	TGTGCCAGCAGTTACTCTGCGGGAGTCTCCTACGAGCAGTACTTC
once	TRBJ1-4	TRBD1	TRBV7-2	CASSRYRGPTNEKLFF	TGTGCCAGCAGCCGATACAGGGGCCCAACTAATGAAAAACTGTTTTTT
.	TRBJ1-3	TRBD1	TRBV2	CASRTGVGNTIYF	TGTGCCAGCAGGACAGGGGTTGGAAACACCATATATTTT
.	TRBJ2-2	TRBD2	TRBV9	CASSVSGEGATGELFF	TGTGCCAGCTCGGTTAGTGGGGAGGGAGCCACCGGGGAGCTGTTTTTT
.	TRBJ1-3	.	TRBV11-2	CASSGLLTTSGNTIYF	TGTGCCAGCAGCGGCCTGTTGACCACCTCTGGAAACACCATATATTTT
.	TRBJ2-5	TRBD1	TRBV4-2	CASSQDGTGLETQYF	TGTGCCAGCAGCCAAGATGGGACAGGGCTAGAGACCCAGTACTTC
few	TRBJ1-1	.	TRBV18	CASSPSQNTEAFF	TGTGCCAGCTCACCATCGCAGAACACTGAAGCTTTCTTT
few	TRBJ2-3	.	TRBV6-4	CASSDGLGYTQYF	TGTGCCAGCAGTGACGGTCTGGGGTATACGCAGTATTTT
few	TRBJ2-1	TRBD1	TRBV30	CAWSEDRDRGMFRSYNEQFF	TGTGCCTGGAGTGAAGACCGGGACAGGGGAATGTTTAGGTCCTACAATGAGCAGTTCTTC
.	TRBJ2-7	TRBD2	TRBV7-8	CASSYSGPIAGGIGAERYEQYF	TGTGCCAGCAGTTACTCAGGCCCAATAGCGGGAGGCATCGGGGCAGAACGCTACGAGCAGTACTTC
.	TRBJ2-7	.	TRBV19	CASSIGIQIYEQYF	TGTGCCAGTAGTATAGGTATCCAGATCTACGAGCAGTACTTC